Below are 15 T cell receptor beta chains sequenced from a single sample in a study of response to subunit inactivated influenza vaccine. A single record per CDR3 protein comes from TCRdb applying MiXCR to the RT-PCR reads. The data hold roughly 710,000 distinct CDR3 sequences, with around 15% observed a single time. The material was PBMCs from blood, obtained 14 to 15 days before vaccination. Every receptor here comes from a man aged 50-60 years who received an inactivated influenza vaccine.

The chain links TRBV4-1 to TRBJ2-5; maybe TRBD1 (5 bases). CDR1 and CDR2 (germline): MGHRA, YSYEKL. V gave up 1 base and J gave up 3 bases, with 9 bases separating them. The CDR3 totals 14 residues. DNA of the CDR3: TGCGCCAGCAGCCAAGGACAGTTAGAAGAGACCCAGTACTTC. It encodes CASSQGQLEETQYF.

In its sample, this clonotype was seen many times. The chain combines TRBV6-2 or TRBV6-3 with TRBJ1-2, with unresolved D. The CDR3 covers 13 residues. Looked up from germline, CDR1 is MNHEY and CDR2 is SVGEGT. Trimming shortened V by 0 bases and J by 2 bases, and 4 bases separated the two germline ends. CDR3 region: CASSYSGNYGYTF. The CDR3 nucleotides are TGTGCCAGCAGTTACTCCGGGAACTATGGCTACACCTTC.

The chain joins TRBV7-2 to TRBJ1-1, with D uncertain. Germline CDR1 is SGHTA and CDR2 is FQGNSA. CDR3 length: 15 residues. Trimming took off 1 base at V and 4 bases at J, with 13 bases between the two ends. This chain's CDR3 is CASSLGVGMGTEAFF. Written as DNA, the CDR3 is TGTGCCAGCAGCTTAGGGGTGGGGATGGGCACTGAAGCTTTCTTT.

This chain connects TRBV27 to TRBJ2-3; 7 nucleotides line up with TRBD2. Trimming removed 3 bases from V and 0 bases from J; junction bases left unmatched: 6. Germline V lookup: CDR1 MNHEY, CDR2 SMNVEV (reference sequence). There are 16 residues in the CDR3. The DNA of the CDR3 is TGTGCCAGCAGTTTGGGGGGGAGATTTAGCACAGATACGCAGTATTTT. This codes for CASSLGGRFSTDTQYF.

V gene TRBV20-1 combines with J gene TRBJ2-1; D unclear. The CDR3 consists of 10 residues. The germline V and J ends were trimmed by 8 bases and 5 bases, with 7 bases remaining between them. CDR1 DFQATT and CDR2 SNEGSKA come from the germline V gene (reference sequence). The CDR3, as DNA: TGCAGTTCGTACGACAATGAGCAGTTCTTC. The encoded protein is CSSYDNEQFF.

This clonotype showed up just a few times. The chain couples TRBV5-1 to TRBJ1-1; D not resolved. Germline assignment: CDR1 SGHRS and CDR2 YFSETQ. V lost 4 bases and J 5 bases, leaving 18 bases between the germline ends. The CDR3 covers 15 residues. The CDR3 DNA reads as TGCGCCAGCAGCCCGCAAGGGCCCCCTCGGACTGAAGCTTTCTTT. Its translation: CASSPQGPPRTEAFF.

This chain uses TRBV9 with TRBJ2-5; D assignment may be TRBD1 or TRBD2 (5 bases each). V lost 3 bases, J lost 2 bases, and 8 bases lay in between. Germline V CDR1 and CDR2: SGDLS, YYNGEE. This CDR3 comprises 13 residues. CDR3 sequence reads: CASSGGRQETQYF. CDR3 in DNA: TGTGCCAGCAGCGGGGGGAGACAAGAGACCCAGTACTTC.

The chain combines TRBV12-3 or TRBV12-4 with TRBJ2-1; D tentatively reads TRBD1 or TRBD2 (5 bases each). V was pared by 7 bases and J by 5 bases, with 30 bases between. This CDR3 has 19 amino acids. CDR3 sequence reads: CASTPGPVGPRVPDNEQFF. The CDR3 DNA reads as TGTGCCAGCACTCCTGGGCCGGTGGGACCCCGCGTCCCGGACAATGAGCAGTTCTTC.

The V gene is TRBV10-3, the J gene TRBJ1-5; 8 bases are a match to TRBD1. Losses at the gene ends were 4 bases for V and 7 bases for J; bases not matched to a gene: 3. The CDR3 spans 13 residues. Germline V CDR1 and CDR2: ENHRY, SYGVKD. CDR3 nucleotide sequence: TGTGCCATCAGTGGGACAGGGCAGCAGCCCCAGCATTTT. It encodes CAISGTGQQPQHF.

In its sample, this clonotype was seen a few times. This rearrangement joins TRBV11-2 to TRBJ2-1, with 12 bases that match TRBD2. Per germline, CDR1 SGHAT and CDR2 FQNNGV. V trimming: 7 bases; J trimming: 8 bases; junction bases outside the gene matches: 6. This CDR3 has 14 amino acids. The CDR3 DNA follows: TGTGCCAGCAACCTAGGACTAGCGGGATATGAGCAGTTCTTC. Translated: CASNLGLAGYEQFF.

This chain connects TRBV5-1 to TRBJ1-1, with D unclear. The V gene's germline CDR1 is SGHRS and CDR2 YFSETQ. The CDR3 spans 15 residues. Trimming stripped 4 bases from V and 1 base from J, with 14 bases between. CDR3 sequence: CASSLISGTNTEAFF. CDR3 coding DNA: TGCGCCAGCAGCCTCATTTCCGGTACGAACACTGAAGCTTTCTTT.

This clonotype has more than one count but fewer than ten. The chain couples TRBV12-3 or TRBV12-4 to TRBJ1-4; D unresolved. There are 14 residues in the CDR3. V dropped 2 bases and J dropped 8 bases, with 12 bases sitting between them. This CDR3 is CASSLMGSWEKLFF. CDR3 in DNA: TGTGCCAGCAGTTTAATGGGGAGCTGGGAAAAACTGTTTTTT.

This clonotype was counted between two and nine times. The V and J genes are TRBV6-4 and TRBJ1-2, with 11 bases identical to TRBD1. V lost 3 bases, J lost 3 bases, and 3 bases stayed unmatched. This CDR3 region has 15 residues. Germline assignment: CDR1 MRHNA and CDR2 SNTAGT. DNA for the CDR3: TGTGCCAGCAGTGAGGACAGGGGGCCCTACTATGGCTACACCTTC. It specifies CASSEDRGPYYGYTF.

This clonotype was seen a few times. This chain connects TRBV12-3 or TRBV12-4 to TRBJ1-1, with D unresolved. V lost 3 bases and J lost 9, with 8 bases in between. The CDR3 is made up of 11 amino acids. CDR3 region: CASSLTGKAFF. The CDR3 region has the DNA TGTGCCAGCAGTTTGACGGGGAAAGCTTTCTTT.

This clonotype was detected only a few times. V and J are TRBV6-1 and TRBJ1-6; tentatively, D is TRBD1 (5 bases). This CDR3 spans 16 amino acids. Trimming left V 6 bases short and J 6 bases short, with 18 bases between. CDR1 and CDR2 (germline): MNHNS, SASEGT. CDR3 coding DNA: TGTGCCAGCAGACCTCCACGGGGGGGAGGTAATTCACCCCTCCACTTT. Translated, it gives CASRPPRGGGNSPLHF.